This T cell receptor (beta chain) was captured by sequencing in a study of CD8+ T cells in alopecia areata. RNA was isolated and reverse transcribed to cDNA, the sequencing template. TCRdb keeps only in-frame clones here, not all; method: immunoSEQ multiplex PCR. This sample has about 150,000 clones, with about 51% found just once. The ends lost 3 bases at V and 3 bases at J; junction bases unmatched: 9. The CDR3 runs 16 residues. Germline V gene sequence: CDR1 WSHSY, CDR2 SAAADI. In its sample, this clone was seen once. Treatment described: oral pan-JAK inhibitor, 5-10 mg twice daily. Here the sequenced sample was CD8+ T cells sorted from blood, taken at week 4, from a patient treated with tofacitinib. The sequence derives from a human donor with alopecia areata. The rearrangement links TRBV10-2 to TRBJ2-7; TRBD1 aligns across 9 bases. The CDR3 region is CASSDSGTGLLYEQYF. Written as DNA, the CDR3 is TGCGCCAGCAGTGACTCCGGGACAGGGCTCCTCTACGAGCAGTACTTC.